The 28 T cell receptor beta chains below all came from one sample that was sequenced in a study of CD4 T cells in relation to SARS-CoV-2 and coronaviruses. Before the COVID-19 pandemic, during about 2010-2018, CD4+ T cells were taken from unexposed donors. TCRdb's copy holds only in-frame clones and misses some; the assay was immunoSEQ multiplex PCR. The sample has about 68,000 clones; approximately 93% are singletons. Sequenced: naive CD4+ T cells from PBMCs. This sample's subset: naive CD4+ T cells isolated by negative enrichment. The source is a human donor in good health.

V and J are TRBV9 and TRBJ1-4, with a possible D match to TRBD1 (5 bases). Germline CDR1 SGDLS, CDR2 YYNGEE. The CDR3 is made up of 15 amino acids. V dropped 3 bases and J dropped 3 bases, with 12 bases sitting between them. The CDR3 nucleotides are TGTGCCAGCAGCGGTCCAGGGTCCCCTAATGAAAAACTGTTTTTT. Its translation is CASSGPGSPNEKLFF.

CDR3 nucleotide sequence: TGCGCCAGCAGCCAAGAGAGCCCGCGGCTTAGCTCCTATAATTCACCCCTCCACTTT. Its protein is CASSQESPRLSSYNSPLHF. This rearrangement joins TRBV4-1 to TRBJ1-6; D is uncertain. Trimming cost V 0 bases and J 0 bases, with 15 bases left between them. In germline, CDR1 is MGHRA, CDR2 YSYEKL. The CDR3 has 19 amino acids.

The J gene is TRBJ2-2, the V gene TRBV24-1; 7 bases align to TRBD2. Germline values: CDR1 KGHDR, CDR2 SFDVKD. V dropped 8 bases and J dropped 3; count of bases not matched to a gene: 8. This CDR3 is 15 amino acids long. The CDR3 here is CATKDSGYDTGELFF. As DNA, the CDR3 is TGTGCCACCAAAGATAGCGGGTACGACACCGGGGAGCTGTTTTTT.

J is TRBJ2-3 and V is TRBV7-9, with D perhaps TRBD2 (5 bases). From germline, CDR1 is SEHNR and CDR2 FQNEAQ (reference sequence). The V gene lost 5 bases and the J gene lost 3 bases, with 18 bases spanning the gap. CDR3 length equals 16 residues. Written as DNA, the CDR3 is TGTGCCAGCAGCCCAGCCGAGGGCTCGGGGACAGATACGCAGTATTTT. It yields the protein CASSPAEGSGTDTQYF.

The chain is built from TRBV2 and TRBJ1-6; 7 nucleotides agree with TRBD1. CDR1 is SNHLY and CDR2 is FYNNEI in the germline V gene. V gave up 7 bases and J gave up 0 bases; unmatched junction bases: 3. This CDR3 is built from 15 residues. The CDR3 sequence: CASIRDSSYNSPLHF. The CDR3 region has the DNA TGTGCCAGCATTCGGGACAGCTCCTATAATTCACCCCTCCACTTT. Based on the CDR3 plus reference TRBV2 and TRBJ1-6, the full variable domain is EPEVTQTPSHQVTQMGQEVILRCVPISNHLYFYWYRQILGQKVEFLVSFYNNEISEKSEIFDDQFSVERPDGSNFTLKIRSTKLEDSAMYFCASIRDSSYNSPLHFGNGTRLTVT.

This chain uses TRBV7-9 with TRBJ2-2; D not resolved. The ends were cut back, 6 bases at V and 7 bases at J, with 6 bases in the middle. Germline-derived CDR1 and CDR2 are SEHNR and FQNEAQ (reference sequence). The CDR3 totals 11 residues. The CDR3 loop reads CASRSSGELFF. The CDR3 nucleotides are TGTGCCAGCAGGTCGAGCGGGGAGCTGTTTTTT.

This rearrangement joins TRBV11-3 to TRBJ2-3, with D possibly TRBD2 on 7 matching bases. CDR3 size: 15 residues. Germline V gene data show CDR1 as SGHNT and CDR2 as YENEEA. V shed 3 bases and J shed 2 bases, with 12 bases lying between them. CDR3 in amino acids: CASSLGGRDTDTQYF. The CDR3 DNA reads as TGTGCCAGCAGCTTGGGGGGGCGCGACACAGATACGCAGTATTTT.

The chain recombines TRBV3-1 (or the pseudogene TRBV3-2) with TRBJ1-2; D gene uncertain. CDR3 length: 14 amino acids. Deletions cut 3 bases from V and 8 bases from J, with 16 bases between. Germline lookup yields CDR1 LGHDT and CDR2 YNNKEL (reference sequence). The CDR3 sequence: CASSQSNLGRGYTF. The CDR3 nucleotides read TGTGCCAGCAGCCAGTCGAACCTTGGGAGAGGCTACACCTTC.

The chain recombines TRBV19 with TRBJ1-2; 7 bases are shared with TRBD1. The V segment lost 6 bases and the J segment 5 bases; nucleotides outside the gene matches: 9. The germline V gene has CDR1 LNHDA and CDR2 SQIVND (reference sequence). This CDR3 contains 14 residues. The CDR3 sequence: CASSRGTPIYGYTF. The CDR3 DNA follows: TGTGCCAGTAGCAGGGGGACACCGATTTATGGCTACACCTTC.

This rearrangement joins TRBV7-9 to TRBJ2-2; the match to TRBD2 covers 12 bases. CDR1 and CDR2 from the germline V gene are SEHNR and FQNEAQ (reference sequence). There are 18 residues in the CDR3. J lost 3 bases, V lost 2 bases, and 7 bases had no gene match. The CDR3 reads CASSLPAWTSGDTGELFF. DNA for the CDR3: TGTGCCAGCAGCTTACCCGCGTGGACTAGCGGGGACACCGGGGAGCTGTTTTTT. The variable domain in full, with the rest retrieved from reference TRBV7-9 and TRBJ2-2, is DTGVSQNPRHKITKRGQNVTFRCDPISEHNRLYWYRQTLGQGPEFLTYFQNEAQLEKSRLLSDRFSAERPKGSFSTLEIQRTEQGDSAMYLCASSLPAWTSGDTGELFFGEGSRLTVL.

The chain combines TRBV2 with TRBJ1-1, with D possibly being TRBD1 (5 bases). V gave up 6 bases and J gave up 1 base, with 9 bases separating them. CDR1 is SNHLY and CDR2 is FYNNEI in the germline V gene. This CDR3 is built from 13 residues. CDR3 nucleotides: TGTGCCAGCAGGGTCCAGGGGAACACTGAAGCTTTCTTT. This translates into CASRVQGNTEAFF.

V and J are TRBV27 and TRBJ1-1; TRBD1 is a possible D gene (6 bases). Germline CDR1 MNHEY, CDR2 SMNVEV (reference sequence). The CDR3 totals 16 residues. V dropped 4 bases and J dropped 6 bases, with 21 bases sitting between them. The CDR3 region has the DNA TGTGCCAGCAGTTCCATGAAACAGGGTTTGGGGGCTGAAGCTTTCTTT. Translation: CASSSMKQGLGAEAFF.

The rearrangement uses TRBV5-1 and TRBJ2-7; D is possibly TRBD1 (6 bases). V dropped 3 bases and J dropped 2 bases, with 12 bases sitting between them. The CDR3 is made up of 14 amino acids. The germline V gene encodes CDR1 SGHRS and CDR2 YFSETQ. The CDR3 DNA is TGCGCCAGCAGCTCCGGACAGATCCCCTACGAGCAGTACTTC. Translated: CASSSGQIPYEQYF.

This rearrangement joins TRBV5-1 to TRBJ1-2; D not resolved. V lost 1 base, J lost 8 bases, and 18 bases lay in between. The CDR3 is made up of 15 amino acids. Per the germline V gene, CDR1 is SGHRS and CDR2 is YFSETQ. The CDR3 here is CASSLSAIVEDGYTF. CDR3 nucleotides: TGCGCCAGCAGCTTGTCCGCGATTGTAGAGGACGGCTACACCTTC. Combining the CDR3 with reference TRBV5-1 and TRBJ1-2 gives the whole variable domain KAGVTQTPRYLIKTRGQQVTLSCSPISGHRSVSWYQQTPGQGLQFLFEYFSETQRNKGNFPGRFSGRQFSNSRSEMNVSTLELGDSALYLCASSLSAIVEDGYTFGSGTRLTVV.

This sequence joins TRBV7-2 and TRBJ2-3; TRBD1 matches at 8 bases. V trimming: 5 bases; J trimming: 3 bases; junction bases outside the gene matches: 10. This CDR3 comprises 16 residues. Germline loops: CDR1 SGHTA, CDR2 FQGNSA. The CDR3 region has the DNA TGTGCCAGCAGCGCCCCCGGGACAGGTATTACAGATACGCAGTATTTT. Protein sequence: CASSAPGTGITDTQYF.

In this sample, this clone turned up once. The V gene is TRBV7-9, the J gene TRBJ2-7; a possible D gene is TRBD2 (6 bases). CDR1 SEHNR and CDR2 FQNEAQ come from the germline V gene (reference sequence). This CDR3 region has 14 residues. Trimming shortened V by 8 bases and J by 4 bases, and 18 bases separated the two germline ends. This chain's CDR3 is CASVSGGIKYEQYF. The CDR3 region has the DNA TGTGCCAGCGTTTCTGGCGGGATAAAATACGAGCAGTACTTC.

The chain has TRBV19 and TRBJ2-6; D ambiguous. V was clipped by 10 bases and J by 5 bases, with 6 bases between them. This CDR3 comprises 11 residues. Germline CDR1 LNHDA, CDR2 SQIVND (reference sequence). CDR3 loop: CATRRANVLTF. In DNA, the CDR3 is TGTGCCACGCGACGGGCCAACGTCCTGACTTTC.

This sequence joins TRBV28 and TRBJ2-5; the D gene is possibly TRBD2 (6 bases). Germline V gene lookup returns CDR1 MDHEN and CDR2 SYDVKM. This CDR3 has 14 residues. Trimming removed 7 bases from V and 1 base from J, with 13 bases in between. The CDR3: CASTLGGSQETQYF. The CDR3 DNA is TGTGCCAGCACCCTTGGAGGGTCCCAAGAGACCCAGTACTTC.

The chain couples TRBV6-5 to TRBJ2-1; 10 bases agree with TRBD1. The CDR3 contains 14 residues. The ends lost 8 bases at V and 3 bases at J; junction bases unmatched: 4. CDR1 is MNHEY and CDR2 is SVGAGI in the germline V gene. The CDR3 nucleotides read TGTGCCAGCTGCCGGGACAGGGGCTACAATGAGCAGTTCTTC. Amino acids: CASCRDRGYNEQFF.

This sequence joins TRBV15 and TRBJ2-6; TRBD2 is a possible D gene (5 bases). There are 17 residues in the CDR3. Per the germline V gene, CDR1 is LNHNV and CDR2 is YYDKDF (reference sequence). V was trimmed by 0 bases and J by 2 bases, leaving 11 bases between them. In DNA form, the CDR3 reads TGTGCCACCAGCAGAGAGGAGGTCGGCACTGGGGCCAACGTCCTGACTTTC. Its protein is CATSREEVGTGANVLTF.

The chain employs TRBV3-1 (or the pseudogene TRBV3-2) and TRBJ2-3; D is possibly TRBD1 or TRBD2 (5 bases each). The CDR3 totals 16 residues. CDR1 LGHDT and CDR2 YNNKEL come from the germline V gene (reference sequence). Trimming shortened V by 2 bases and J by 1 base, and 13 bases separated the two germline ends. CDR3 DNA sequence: TGTGCCAGCAGCCAACTCATTGGGGGTGGCACAGATACGCAGTATTTT. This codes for CASSQLIGGGTDTQYF.

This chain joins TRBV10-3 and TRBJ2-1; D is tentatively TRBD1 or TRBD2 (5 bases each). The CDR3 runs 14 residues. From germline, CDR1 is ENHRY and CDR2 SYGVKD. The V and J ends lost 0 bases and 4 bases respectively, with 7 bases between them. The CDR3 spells CAISESEGYNEQFF. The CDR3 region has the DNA TGTGCCATCAGTGAGTCAGAGGGGTACAATGAGCAGTTCTTC.

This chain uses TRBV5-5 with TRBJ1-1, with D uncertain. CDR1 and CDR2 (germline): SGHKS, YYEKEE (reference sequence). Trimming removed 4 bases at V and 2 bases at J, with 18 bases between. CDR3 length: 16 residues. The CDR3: CASSPPPTGRNTEAFF. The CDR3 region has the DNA TGTGCCAGCAGCCCCCCCCCGACCGGCCGTAACACTGAAGCTTTCTTT. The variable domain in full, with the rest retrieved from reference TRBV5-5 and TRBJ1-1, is DAGVTQSPTHLIKTRGQQVTLRCSPISGHKSVSWYQQVLGQGPQFIFQYYEKEERGRGNFPDRFSARQFPNYSSELNVNALLLGDSALYLCASSPPPTGRNTEAFFGQGTRLTVV.

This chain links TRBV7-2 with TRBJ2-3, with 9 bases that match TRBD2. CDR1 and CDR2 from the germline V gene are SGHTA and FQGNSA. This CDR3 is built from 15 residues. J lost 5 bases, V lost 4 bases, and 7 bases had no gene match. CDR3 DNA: TGTGCCAGCAGCTCAGAGGCGACTAGCGGAGATACGCAGTATTTT. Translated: CASSSEATSGDTQYF.

CDR3 DNA: TGCAGCGTTGTGTCTGCAACTAATGAAAAACTGTTTTTT. Protein product: CSVVSATNEKLFF. The V and J genes are TRBV29-1 and TRBJ1-4, with D hard to call. Per germline, CDR1 SQVTM and CDR2 ANQGSEA. The CDR3 has 13 residues. Deletions cut 4 bases from V and 0 bases from J, with 6 bases between.

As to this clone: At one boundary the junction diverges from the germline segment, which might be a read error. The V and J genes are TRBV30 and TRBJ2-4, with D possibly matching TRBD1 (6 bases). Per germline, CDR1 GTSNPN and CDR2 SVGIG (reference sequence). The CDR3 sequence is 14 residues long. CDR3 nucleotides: TGTGCCTGGAGCACCCCCAGGGGACGCTTATCTTCACTATTC. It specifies CAWSTPRGRLSSLF.

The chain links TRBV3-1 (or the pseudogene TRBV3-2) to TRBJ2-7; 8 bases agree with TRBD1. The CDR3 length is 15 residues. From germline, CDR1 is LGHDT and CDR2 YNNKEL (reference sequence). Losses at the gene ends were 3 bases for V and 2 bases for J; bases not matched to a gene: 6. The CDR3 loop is CASSQLGQGPYEQYF. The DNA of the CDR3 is TGTGCCAGCAGCCAGTTAGGACAGGGCCCCTACGAGCAGTACTTC.

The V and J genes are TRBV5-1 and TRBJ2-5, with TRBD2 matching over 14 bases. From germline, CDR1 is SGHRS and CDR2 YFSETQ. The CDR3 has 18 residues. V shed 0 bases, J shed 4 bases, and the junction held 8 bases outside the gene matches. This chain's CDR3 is CASSLAGLAGGYGETQYF. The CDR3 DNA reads TGCGCCAGCAGCTTGGCAGGACTAGCGGGAGGATATGGAGAGACCCAGTACTTC.